Presented here are 15 T cell receptor beta chains from one specimen sequenced in a study of response to subunit inactivated influenza vaccine. TCRdb ran MiXCR on the RT-PCR reads and lists one entry per CDR3 protein. The repertoire holds 700,000 to 900,000 distinct CDR3 sequences, with less than 25% as singletons. The input for sequencing was PBMCs from blood, taken more than 4 days after vaccination. The source of these receptors is a man aged 50 to 59 who received an inactivated influenza vaccine.

This clonotype has just a few counts. The V and J genes are TRBV6-1 and TRBJ2-7, with 13 bases fitting TRBD2. J lost 3 bases, V lost 5 bases, and 4 bases had no gene match. Per the germline V gene, CDR1 is MNHNS and CDR2 is SASEGT. CDR3 length equals 15 residues. DNA for the CDR3: TGTGCCAGCAGTCAGACTAGCGGGGGGCACTACGAGCAGTACTTC. Protein: CASSQTSGGHYEQYF.

This chain joins TRBV12-3 or TRBV12-4 and TRBJ1-3; the match to TRBD1 covers 7 bases. V dropped 3 bases and J dropped 0; count of bases not matched to a gene: 5. This CDR3 has 16 residues. CDR3 amino acids: CASSLPGQHSGNTIYF. The CDR3 nucleotides read TGTGCCAGCAGTTTGCCGGGACAGCACTCTGGAAACACCATATATTTT.

This clonotype was detected only a few times. The chain combines TRBV7-2 with TRBJ1-2; D unresolved. Trimming shortened V by 5 bases and J by 7 bases, and 11 bases separated the two germline ends. Germline CDR1 and CDR2: SGHTA and FQGNSA. The CDR3 runs 12 residues. The CDR3 region has the DNA TGTGCCAGCAGCACGGGAACGACTGGCTACACCTTC. It is translated as CASSTGTTGYTF.

This clonotype has more than one count but fewer than ten. The rearrangement joins TRBV28 to TRBJ1-4; D is undetermined. The CDR3 covers 16 residues. The ends were cut back, 2 bases at V and 4 bases at J, with 14 bases in the middle. Germline values: CDR1 MDHEN, CDR2 SYDVKM. The CDR3 spells CASSLNSLGNNEKLFF. CDR3 DNA sequence: TGTGCCAGCAGTTTAAACAGCCTAGGCAATAATGAAAAACTGTTTTTT.

The chain joins TRBV7-9 to TRBJ2-2; 7 nucleotides line up with TRBD1. Germline trimming cut 8 bases from V and 3 bases from J; bases unmatched to any gene: 12. Looked up from germline, CDR1 is SEHNR and CDR2 is FQNEAQ (reference sequence). The CDR3 has 16 residues. CDR3 nucleotide sequence: TGTGCCAGCTCTTACTTCGGGACAGACTACACCGGGGAGCTGTTTTTT. Its translation: CASSYFGTDYTGELFF.

The gene calls are TRBV5-5 and TRBJ2-3, with 7 bases that match TRBD1. The J segment lost 2 bases and the V segment lost 2 bases, leaving 5 bases of the junction unmatched. The CDR3 length is 15 residues. CDR1 and CDR2 from the germline V gene are SGHKS and YYEKEE (reference sequence). The CDR3 spells CASSLGTDPTDTQYF. The CDR3 bases are TGTGCCAGCAGCTTAGGGACAGACCCCACAGATACGCAGTATTTT.

The J gene is TRBJ2-2, the V gene TRBV11-2, with 8 bases that match TRBD2. Germline V gene sequence: CDR1 SGHAT, CDR2 FQNNGV. Trimming took 5 bases from V and 4 from J; bases not matched to a gene: 9. The CDR3 runs to 16 residues. The CDR3 DNA follows: TGTGCCAGCAGCCAGACTGTTAGCGGGGCCACCGGGGAGCTGTTTTTT. Its protein is CASSQTVSGATGELFF.

The chain carries TRBV12-3 or TRBV12-4 and TRBJ2-2, with TRBD1 identical over 8 bases. The length of the CDR3 is 17 residues. Trimming at V came to 1 base and at J to 6 bases, leaving 10 bases not matched to a gene. The DNA of the CDR3 is TGTGCCAGCAGTTTAGTTGGGGCAGGGGGCCGCGCCGGGGAGCTGTTTTTT. The encoded protein is CASSLVGAGGRAGELFF.

This clonotype was seen more than once but under ten times. The chain joins TRBV10-3 to TRBJ2-3; possible D gene TRBD1, 5 bases. There are 14 residues in the CDR3. Trimming removed 0 bases at V and 4 bases at J, with 8 bases between. Looked up from germline, CDR1 is ENHRY and CDR2 is SYGVKD. The chain's CDR3 is CAISESRGPDTQYF. In DNA, the CDR3 is TGTGCCATCAGTGAGTCAAGGGGTCCAGATACGCAGTATTTT.

In this sample, this clonotype turned up a few times. This chain uses TRBV5-1 with TRBJ2-3, with TRBD1 identical over 10 bases. This CDR3 has 19 amino acids. Germline trimming cut 5 bases from V and 2 bases from J; bases unmatched to any gene: 17. The germline V gene has CDR1 SGHRS and CDR2 YFSETQ. The CDR3 spells CASRPAHLGTGALTDTQYF. The DNA for the CDR3 is TGCGCCAGCAGACCGGCTCATCTAGGGACAGGGGCACTCACAGATACGCAGTATTTT.

There are a few counts of this clonotype. The gene calls are TRBV28 and TRBJ2-5; the D is unclear. Trimming stripped 8 bases from V and 2 bases from J, with 3 bases between. The CDR3 has 10 residues. CDR1 is MDHEN and CDR2 is SYDVKM in the germline V gene. The CDR3 region is CASQQETQYF. Written as DNA, the CDR3 is TGTGCCAGCCAGCAAGAGACCCAGTACTTC. Full variable domain (remainder filled in from reference TRBV28 and TRBJ2-5): DVKVTQSSRYLVKRTGEKVFLECVQDMDHENMFWYRQDPGLGLRLIYFSYDVKMKEKGDIPEGYSVSREKKERFSLILESASTNQTSMYLCASQQETQYFGPGTRLLVL.

The chain uses TRBV20-1 and TRBJ2-7; 9 bases are shared with TRBD1. Germline loops: CDR1 DFQATT, CDR2 SNEGSKA (reference sequence). This CDR3 contains 14 residues. V was pared by 3 bases and J by 6 bases, with 9 bases of the junction left unmatched. As DNA, the CDR3 is TGCAGTGCTAGGGACCACGGGACAGGGAGCGAGCAGTACTTC. Its translation is CSARDHGTGSEQYF.

This clonotype was seen only a few times. The chain joins TRBV4-3 to TRBJ1-2, with a tentative D call TRBD1 (5 bases). The CDR3 sequence is 13 residues long. The germline V gene has CDR1 LGHNA and CDR2 YSLEER. V shed 6 bases and J shed 4 bases, with 12 bases lying between them. CDR3 loop: CASRESGGYGYTF. For the CDR3, the DNA is TGCGCCAGCAGGGAAAGCGGGGGCTATGGCTACACCTTC.

This clonotype has a handful of counts. This chain connects TRBV4-2 to TRBJ1-2; possibly TRBD1 for D (5 bases). Per germline, CDR1 LGHNA and CDR2 YNFKEQ. V shed 1 base and J shed 8 bases, with 11 bases lying between them. The CDR3 totals 13 residues. The CDR3 spells CASSQGQGGGYTF. The CDR3 coding sequence is TGTGCCAGCAGCCAAGGGCAGGGCGGCGGCTACACCTTC.

This rearrangement joins TRBV28 to TRBJ1-1, with 7 bases that match TRBD1. After removal of 3 bases from V and 12 bases from J, the junction contained 4 bases not matched to a gene. The CDR3 is made up of 11 amino acids. The germline CDR1 and CDR2 sequences are MDHEN and SYDVKM. The CDR3: CASSLGTESFF. The CDR3 region has the DNA TGTGCCAGCAGTTTGGGGACAGAGTCTTTCTTT.